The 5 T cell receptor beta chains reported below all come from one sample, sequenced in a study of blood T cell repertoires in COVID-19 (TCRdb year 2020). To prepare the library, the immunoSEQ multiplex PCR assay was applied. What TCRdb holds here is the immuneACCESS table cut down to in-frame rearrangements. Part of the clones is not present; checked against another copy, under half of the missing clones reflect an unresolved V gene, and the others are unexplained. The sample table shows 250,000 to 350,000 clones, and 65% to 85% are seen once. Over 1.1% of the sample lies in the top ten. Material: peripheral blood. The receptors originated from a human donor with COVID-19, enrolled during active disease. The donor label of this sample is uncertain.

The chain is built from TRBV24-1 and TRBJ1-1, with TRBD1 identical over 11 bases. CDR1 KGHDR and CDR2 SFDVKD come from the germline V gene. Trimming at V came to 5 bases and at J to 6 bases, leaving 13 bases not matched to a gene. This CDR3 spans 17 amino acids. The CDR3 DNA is TGTGCCACCAGTGCTACCGATCCGGGACAGGGGGTTGCTGAAGCTTTCTTT. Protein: CATSATDPGQGVAEAFF.

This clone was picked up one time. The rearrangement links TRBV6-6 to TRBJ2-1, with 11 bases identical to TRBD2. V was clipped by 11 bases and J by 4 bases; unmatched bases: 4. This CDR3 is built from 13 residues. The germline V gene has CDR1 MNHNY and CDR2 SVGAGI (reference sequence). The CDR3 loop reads CAGRLAGYNEQFF. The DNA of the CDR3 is TGTGCCGGAAGACTAGCGGGGTACAATGAGCAGTTCTTC.

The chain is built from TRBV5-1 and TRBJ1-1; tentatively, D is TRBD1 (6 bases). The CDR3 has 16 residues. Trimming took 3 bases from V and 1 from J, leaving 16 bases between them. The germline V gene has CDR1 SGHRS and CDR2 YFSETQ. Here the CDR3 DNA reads TGCGCCAGCAGCTCGATGGACAGAACTCAGAACACTGAAGCTTTCTTT. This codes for CASSSMDRTQNTEAFF. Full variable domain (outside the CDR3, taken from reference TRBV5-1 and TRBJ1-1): KAGVTQTPRYLIKTRGQQVTLSCSPISGHRSVSWYQQTPGQGLQFLFEYFSETQRNKGNFPGRFSGRQFSNSRSEMNVSTLELGDSALYLCASSSMDRTQNTEAFFGQGTRLTVV.

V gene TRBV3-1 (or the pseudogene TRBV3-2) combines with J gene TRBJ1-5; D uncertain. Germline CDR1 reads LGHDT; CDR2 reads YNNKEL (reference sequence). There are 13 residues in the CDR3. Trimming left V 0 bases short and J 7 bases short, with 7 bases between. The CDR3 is CASSQDRRQPQHF. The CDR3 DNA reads TGTGCCAGCAGCCAAGATAGGAGACAGCCCCAGCATTTT.

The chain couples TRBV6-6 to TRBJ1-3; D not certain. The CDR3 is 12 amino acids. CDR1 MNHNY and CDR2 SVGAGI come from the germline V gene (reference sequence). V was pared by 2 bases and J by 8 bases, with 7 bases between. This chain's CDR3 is CASSYLEDTIYF. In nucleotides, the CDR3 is TGTGCCAGCAGTTACCTCGAGGACACCATATATTTT.